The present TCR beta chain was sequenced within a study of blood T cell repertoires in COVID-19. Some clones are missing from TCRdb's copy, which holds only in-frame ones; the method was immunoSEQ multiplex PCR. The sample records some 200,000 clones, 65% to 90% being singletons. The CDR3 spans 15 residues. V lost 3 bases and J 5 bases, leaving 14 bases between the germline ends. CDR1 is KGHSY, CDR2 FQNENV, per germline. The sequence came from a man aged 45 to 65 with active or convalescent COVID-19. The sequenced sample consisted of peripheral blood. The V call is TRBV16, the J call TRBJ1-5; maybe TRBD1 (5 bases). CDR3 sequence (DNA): TGTGCCAGCAGCCAGTGGGGGGAGAAACATCAGCCCCAGCATTTT. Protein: CASSQWGEKHQPQHF.